Listed below are T cell receptor beta chains from one sample, sequenced in a study of blood T cells in healthy people across ages. MiXCR was run by TCRdb on the 5' RACE reads, yielding one entry per CDR3 protein. The table shows approximately 850,000 distinct CDR3 sequences, with roughly 64% occurring only once. Sequencing was done on a sample of blood. All receptors derive from a man aged 25 to 40 in good health. Both conserved end residues are part of each CDR3. D genes are given only for firm matches. The size entry is marked missing in some rows and otherwise reads once, few, many or a size class.

D	V	J	size	DNA	CDR3
-	TRBV29-1	TRBJ2-5	-	TGCAGCGTTAGGGCCCAGCCGTCCTGGGAGACCCAGTACTTC	CSVRAQPSWETQYF
TRBD2	TRBV29-1	TRBJ2-3	-	TGCAGCGTTGAAGGCCGGATCCAGCGGGAGGATACGCAGTATTTT	CSVEGRIQREDTQYF
-	TRBV10-2	TRBJ2-7	-	TGCGCCAGCAGTGATCCTCATGGAGGCTCCAATGAGCAGTACTTC	CASSDPHGGSNEQYF
-	TRBV4-1	TRBJ1-2	-	TGCGCCAGCAGCCCCACCCGGACAGATTCGAACGCAATCTATGGCTACACCTTC	CASSPTRTDSNAIYGYTF
-	TRBV29-1	TRBJ1-2	-	TGCAGCGTTGAATCGGACAGCTATGGCTACACCTTC	CSVESDSYGYTF
TRBD2	TRBV12-3/TRBV12-4	TRBJ2-1	-	TGTGCCAGCAGTGACGGGACTAGCGGGCCCAAGCAGTTCTTC	CASSDGTSGPKQFF
-	TRBV7-9	TRBJ1-1	few	TGTGCCAGCAGCTTACGAGGGGACTCGGGCACTGAAGCTTTCTTT	CASSLRGDSGTEAFF
-	TRBV10-3	TRBJ2-1	-	TGTGCCATCGGAGCTACACCTGGCTACAATGAGCAGTTCTTC	CAIGATPGYNEQFF
TRBD2	TRBV6-6	TRBJ2-7	-	TGTGCCAGCAGTTACTCGGGAGGGCCTAGGAATGAGCAGTACTTC	CASSYSGGPRNEQYF
-	TRBV5-8	TRBJ1-5	-	TGTGCCAGCAGCTTGGGACAGCCGAACTTCAATCAGCCCCAGCATTTT	CASSLGQPNFNQPQHF
-	TRBV29-1	TRBJ2-7	-	TGCAGCGTTGTGGGGAAGCTCTCCTACGAGCAGTACTTC	CSVVGKLSYEQYF
-	TRBV27	TRBJ2-7	-	TGTGCCAGCAGTTTATGGGGCAGTTCCTACGAGCAGTACTTC	CASSLWGSSYEQYF
-	TRBV20-1	TRBJ2-3	-	TGCAGTGCTAGAGATCTGGGGGAGGGCACAGATACGCAGTATTTT	CSARDLGEGTDTQYF
-	TRBV24-1	TRBJ2-7	-	TGTGCCACCAGTGAGGGCTTGAACTACGAGCAGTACTTC	CATSEGLNYEQYF
-	TRBV9	TRBJ2-1	-	TGTGCCAGCAGCAGTAACCTAGCGCGGGCTTCCAATGAGCAGTTCTTC	CASSSNLARASNEQFF